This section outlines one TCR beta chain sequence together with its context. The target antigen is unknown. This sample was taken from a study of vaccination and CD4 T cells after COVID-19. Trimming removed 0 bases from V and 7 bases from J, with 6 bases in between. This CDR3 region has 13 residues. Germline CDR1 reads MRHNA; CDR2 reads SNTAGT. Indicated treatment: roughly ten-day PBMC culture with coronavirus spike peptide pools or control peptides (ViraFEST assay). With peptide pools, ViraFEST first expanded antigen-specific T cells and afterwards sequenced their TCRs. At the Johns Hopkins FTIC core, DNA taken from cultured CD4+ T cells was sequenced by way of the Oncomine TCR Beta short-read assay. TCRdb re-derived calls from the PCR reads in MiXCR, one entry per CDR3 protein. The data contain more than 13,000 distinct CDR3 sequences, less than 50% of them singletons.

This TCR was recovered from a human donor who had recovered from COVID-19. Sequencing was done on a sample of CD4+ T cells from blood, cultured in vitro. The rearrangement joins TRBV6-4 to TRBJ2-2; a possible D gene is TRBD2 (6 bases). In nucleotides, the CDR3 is TGTGCCAGCAGTGACTCGACTAGCGGGGAGCTGTTTTTT. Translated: CASSDSTSGELFF.